The 9 T cell receptor beta chains below all came from one sample that was sequenced in a study of blood T cell repertoires in COVID-19. Repertoires were generated with immunoSEQ multiplex PCR, while TCRdb's copy carries only in-frame clones and drops some. The sample shows roughly 250,000 clones, 70% to 90% of them seen only once. Sequenced sample: peripheral blood. The receptors originated from a middle-aged woman who had recovered from COVID-19.

A word on this clone: The same CDR3 can be traced to other DNA sequences in this sample. This chain links TRBV5-5 with TRBJ2-7; 9 bases match TRBD1. V lost 5 bases, J lost 4 bases, and 7 bases stayed unmatched. The germline CDR1 and CDR2 sequences are SGHKS and YYEKEE (reference sequence). The CDR3 extends over 14 amino acids. The CDR3 loop reads CASRKQGARYEQYF. CDR3 sequence (DNA): TGTGCCAGCAGAAAACAGGGGGCTAGGTACGAGCAGTACTTC.

This clone was seen only once. The chain uses TRBV11-3 and TRBJ2-1; 12 bases are shared with TRBD2. The CDR3 loop spans 15 amino acids. Germline V gene lookup returns CDR1 SGHNT and CDR2 YENEEA. The J segment lost 11 bases and the V segment lost 5 bases, leaving 10 bases of the junction unmatched. In DNA, the CDR3 is TGTGCCAGCAGCAACGCTAGCGGGAGGGCCGTGAAGCAGTTCTTC. Translated: CASSNASGRAVKQFF.

The chain carries TRBV2 and TRBJ2-1, with TRBD1 identical over 8 bases. The CDR3 is made up of 15 amino acids. The V segment lost 10 bases and the J segment 8 bases; nucleotides outside the gene matches: 16. Germline-derived CDR1 and CDR2 are SNHLY and FYNNEI. CDR3 sequence reads: CATTPPDRGRDEQFF. The CDR3 DNA sequence: TGTGCCACCACCCCACCCGACAGGGGAAGGGATGAGCAGTTCTTC.

The rearrangement uses TRBV4-1 and TRBJ2-1; a weak D match, TRBD1 (6 bases). Trimming removed 1 base from V and 10 bases from J, with 11 bases in between. CDR1 is MGHRA and CDR2 is YSYEKL in the germline V gene. This CDR3 comprises 13 residues. CDR3 protein: CASSQAPGTEQFF. Here the CDR3 DNA reads TGCGCCAGCAGCCAAGCGCCCGGGACAGAGCAGTTCTTC.

This chain uses TRBV27 with TRBJ2-3; D is ambiguous. Trimming pared 4 bases from V and 5 bases from J, leaving 4 bases between. The CDR3 is made up of 11 amino acids. CDR1 is MNHEY, CDR2 SMNVEV, per germline (reference sequence). In DNA form, the CDR3 reads TGTGCCAGCAGTTCCCAAGATACGCAGTATTTT. Amino acids: CASSSQDTQYF.

This chain joins TRBV18 and TRBJ1-1; 8 bases align to TRBD1. With V trimmed by 3 bases and J by 1 base, 7 bases remained unmatched. Germline V gene sequence: CDR1 KGHSH, CDR2 LQKENI. The CDR3 is made up of 16 amino acids. Here the CDR3 reads CASSPGQGWGNTEAFF. For the CDR3, the DNA is TGTGCCAGCTCACCTGGACAGGGATGGGGGAACACTGAAGCTTTCTTT.

The chain employs TRBV7-9 and TRBJ2-7, with a weak D call TRBD2 (6 bases). Germline loops: CDR1 SEHNR, CDR2 FQNEAQ (reference sequence). This CDR3 has 17 residues. The ends were cut back, 4 bases at V and 4 bases at J, with 23 bases in the middle. The CDR3 spells CASSSMGMASDSYEQYF. CDR3 sequence (DNA): TGTGCCAGCAGCTCCATGGGGATGGCTAGCGACTCATACGAGCAGTACTTC.

The genes are TRBV6-5 and TRBJ2-7; TRBD2 matches 8 bases. V lost 4 bases, J lost 5 bases, and 7 bases stayed unmatched. The CDR3 is 14 residues long. Germline loops: CDR1 MNHEY, CDR2 SVGAGI. The DNA for the CDR3 is TGTGCCAGCAGTTCCCACGGGGGGGTGGACGAGCAGTACGTC. Translated: CASSSHGGVDEQYV.

The chain combines TRBV7-3 with TRBJ2-1, with 7 bases aligning to TRBD2. V lost 5 bases, J lost 3 bases, and 7 bases stayed unmatched. Per the germline V gene, CDR1 is SGHTA and CDR2 is FQGTGA. The CDR3 totals 15 residues. CDR3 in DNA: TGTGCCAGCAGCCCCAGCGGGGCCCTCTACAATGAGCAGTTCTTC. Its translation is CASSPSGALYNEQFF.